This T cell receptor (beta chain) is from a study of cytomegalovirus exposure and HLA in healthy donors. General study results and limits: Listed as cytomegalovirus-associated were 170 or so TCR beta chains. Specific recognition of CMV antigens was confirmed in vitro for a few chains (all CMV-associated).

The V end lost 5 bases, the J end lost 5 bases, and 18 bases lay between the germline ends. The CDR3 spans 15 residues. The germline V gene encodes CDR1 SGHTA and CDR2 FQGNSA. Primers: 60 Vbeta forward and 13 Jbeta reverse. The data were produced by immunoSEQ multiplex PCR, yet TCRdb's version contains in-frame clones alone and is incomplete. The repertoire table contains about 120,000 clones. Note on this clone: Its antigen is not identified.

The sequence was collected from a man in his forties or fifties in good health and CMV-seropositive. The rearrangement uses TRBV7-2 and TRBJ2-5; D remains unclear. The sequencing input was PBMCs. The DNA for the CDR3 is TGTGCCAGCAGCCCTGGCGGCGGCCGCCTCGAGACCCAGTACTTC. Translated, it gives CASSPGGGRLETQYF.